The clone carrying this T cell receptor (beta chain) has just a few counts. Its matching antigen is unknown. Since a much larger clone is just one base distant, this may be a read error. Original analysis: To classify distant metastasis in papillary thyroid cancer, a model was built from CDR3 differences across clinicopathological groups. TCRdb reprocessed the PCR reads using MiXCR. The V and J calls come from TCRdb's annotation, not from the publication. The top ten clones hold 2.5% to 3% of a sample with around 53,000 clones, around a sixth of them seen once. The sample belongs to a study of metastatic and nonmetastatic thyroid tumors. Study as a whole: Across blood and tumor or nodule tissue, repertoires from malignant and benign thyroid patients were compared with one another.

Thyroid surgery had not been preceded by any treatment in any patient. Regarding the study as a whole: Versus benign nodules, malignant thyroid tumors reportedly had significantly higher TCR beta diversity, in blood and tumor.

CDR1 is LGHDT and CDR2 is YNNKEL in the germline V gene (reference sequence). This CDR3 region has 15 residues. V lost 1 base to trimming and J lost 6 bases; unmatched junction nucleotides: 8. The origin of this receptor is a female donor with papillary thyroid cancer or a benign thyroid nodule (not recorded which). Some clones in this sample may be carry-over from other donors' samples. The chain couples TRBV3-1 to TRBJ2-5, with 7 nucleotides matching TRBD1. Sequenced material: blood. CDR3 sequence (DNA): TGTGCCAGCAGCCAAGGGGGACAGTGTTTAAAGACCCAGTACTTC. This encodes CASSQGGQCLKTQYF.